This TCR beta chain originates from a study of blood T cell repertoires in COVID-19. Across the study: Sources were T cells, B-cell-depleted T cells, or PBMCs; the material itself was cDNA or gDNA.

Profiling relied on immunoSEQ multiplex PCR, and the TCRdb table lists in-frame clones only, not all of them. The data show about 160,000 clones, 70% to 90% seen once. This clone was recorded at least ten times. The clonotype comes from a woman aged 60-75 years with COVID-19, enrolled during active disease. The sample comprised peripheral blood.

The CDR3 loop is CASSVDNRHSPLHF. CDR3 nucleotide sequence: TGTGCCAGCAGCGTTGATAACAGGCATTCACCCCTCCACTTT. This chain joins TRBV5-5 and TRBJ1-6; D is perhaps TRBD1 (5 bases). Trimming cost V 4 bases and J 8 bases, with 13 bases left between them. Germline-derived CDR1 and CDR2 are SGHKS and YYEKEE (reference sequence). The length of the CDR3 is 14 residues.